This T cell receptor (beta chain) came from a study of tumor and adjacent non-tumor tissue in lung cancer. The length of the CDR3 is 13 residues. Germline loops: CDR1 SNHLY, CDR2 FYNNEI. Three rounds of nested PCR, following a modified ARM-PCR protocol, produced the TCRbeta library. TCRdb redid the calling of the multiplex PCR reads with MiXCR, one entry per CDR3 protein. The repertoire holds tens of thousands of distinct CDR3 sequences, with 76% as singletons. No cell sorting was done before RNA was extracted from the tissue. This non-tumor lung sample came from over 3 cm beyond the tumor edge. Between August and November 2014, newly diagnosed, chemotherapy-naive lung cancer patients underwent thoracic surgery in China. As concerns this clonotype: An end of the junction does not agree with germline; a read error may underlie this.

This chain connects TRBV2 to TRBJ2-2, with D possibly matching TRBD2 (6 bases). The origin of this receptor is a man between 70 and 80 years old with non-small cell lung cancer. The source material was distant non-tumor lung tissue. CDR3: CVSSPGVIGELFF. CDR3 coding DNA: TGTGTCAGCAGTCCGGGGGTCATCGGGGAGCTGTTCTTT. Full variable domain (rest looked up from reference TRBV2 and TRBJ2-2): EPEVTQTPSHQVTQMGQEVILRCVPISNHLYFYWYRQILGQKVEFLVSFYNNEISEKSEIFDDQFSVERPDGSNFTLKIRSTKLEDSAMYFCVSSPGVIGELFFGEGSRLTVL.